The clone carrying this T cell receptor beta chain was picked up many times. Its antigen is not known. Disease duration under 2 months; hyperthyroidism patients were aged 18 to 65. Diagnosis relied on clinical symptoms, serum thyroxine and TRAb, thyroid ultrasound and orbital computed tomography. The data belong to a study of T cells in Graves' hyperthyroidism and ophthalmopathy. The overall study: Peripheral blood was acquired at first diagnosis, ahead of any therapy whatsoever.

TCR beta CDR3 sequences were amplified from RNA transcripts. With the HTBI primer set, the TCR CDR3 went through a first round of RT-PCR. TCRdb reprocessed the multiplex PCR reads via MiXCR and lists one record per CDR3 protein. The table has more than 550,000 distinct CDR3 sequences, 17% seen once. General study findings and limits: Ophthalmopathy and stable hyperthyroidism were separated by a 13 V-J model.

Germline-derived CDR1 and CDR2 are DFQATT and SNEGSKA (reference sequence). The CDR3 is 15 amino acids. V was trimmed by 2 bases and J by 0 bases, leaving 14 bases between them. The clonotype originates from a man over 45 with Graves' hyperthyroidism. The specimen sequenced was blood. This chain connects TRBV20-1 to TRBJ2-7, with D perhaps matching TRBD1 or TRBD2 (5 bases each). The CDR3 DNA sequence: TGCAGTGCTAGAAAATCCGGGACCAGCTCCTACGAGCAGTACTTC. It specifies CSARKSGTSSYEQYF.